This T cell receptor beta chain was captured by sequencing in a study of T-cell memory formation after mild COVID-19 (dated by TCRdb to the early 2020s). The study in broad terms: Most TCR sequence clusters were specific to one of the two donors. The cohort comprised two young, previously healthy adult volunteers, one female and one male. T-cell clones expanding and contracting after mild COVID-19 in a couple of donors were tracked by longitudinal TCRalpha and TCRbeta repertoire sequencing.

The reads were generated on an Illumina NovaSeq 6000. TCRalpha and TCRbeta cDNA libraries were built by 5'RACE with constant-segment primers, adding sample barcodes and unique molecular identifiers. RNA was extracted from every sample with Trizol reagent. Libraries were amplified in two PCR steps, with a second sample barcode and Illumina TruSeq adapters added in the second step. Sequencing of the libraries was done on an Illumina NovaSeq, producing 2 x 150 bp paired-end reads. Per the source publication's procedure: Demultiplexing of reads and collapsing into UMI-guided consensus sequences were performed with migec v1.2.7. Using mixcr v2.1.11, UMI consensuses were aligned to TRA and TRB V and J templates and then assembled into clonotypes. Clonotypes were classified as expanded or contracted when called significant by both edgeR and NoisET, with noise models trained on biological replicates. For edgeR calls, the thresholds were a false discovery rate-adjusted p below 0.01 and a log2 fold-change of 1. As an exploratory analysis of dynamics, PCA with hierarchical clustering was applied to max-normalized trajectories of the 1000 most abundant clonotypes. Each responding clone was given a CD4 or CD8 phenotype based on the CD4+ and CD8+ repertoires, which had been sequenced separately. The public reads were reanalyzed by TCRdb: fastp trimming at Q25, MiXCR alignment, in-frame beta chains only. Entries are consolidated by CDR3 protein sequence, retaining the most common genes and DNA. What appears here as the V and J calls and clone size reflects TCRdb's work, not the paper's. Recorded for this sample are hundreds of thousands of distinct CDR3 sequences; about 23% of them occurred a single time. The ten most abundant clones make up under 15% of the sample.

What the authors observed across the whole study: The study covered only two mild cases, and larger cohorts including severe cases with pre-infection samples were considered necessary. Clones that contracted from day 15 to 85 showed balanced CD4/CD8 phenotypes, whereas a second wave of clones that expanded from day 15 to 37 leaned towards CD4+. Some responding clones were detected in pre-infection memory, suggesting pre-existing cross-reactive memory T cells joined the SARS-CoV-2 response. Whether the second-wave clones peaking on day 37 were SARS-CoV-2 specific was not confirmed. Contracting CD4+ clones turned up mainly in the CM and EM memory subsets, whereas EMRA was where CD8+ clones were enriched.

As for this clonotype: Its antigen has not been determined. No much larger clone exists at a distance of one base, and base qualities are not known.

PBMCs were isolated by Ficoll-Paque density gradient centrifugation. This TCR derives from an adult woman who had mild COVID-19 (a few samples of this study predate the infection). The sample titles of this study are shuffled in the database, so cell type and time point are left out; the donor was told from shared clones. The sample comprised PBMCs or a T cell subset sorted from them (not recorded which).

Here the CDR3 is given as CASRTWRGFMNTEAFF. The nucleotide sequence reads TGTGCCAGTAGAACTTGGAGGGGCTTTATGAACACTGAAGCTTTCTTT. Recombination connected TRBV19 to TRBJ1-1; the D gene is possibly TRBD1, with 5 bases matching. For CDR1 and CDR2, the germline V gene (reference sequence) lists LNHDA and SQIVND. The junction shows trimming of 6 bases on V and 0 bases on J, plus 17 bases between the germline ends. The CDR3 has 16 amino acids, counting the end cysteine and phenylalanine. The kept DNA is CDR3 alone, 48 bases in frame from the first base.